The subject of this entry is one T cell receptor (beta chain). Sequencing used immunoSEQ multiplex PCR; TCRdb keeps in-frame clones, though not all of them. The data contain 50,000 to 65,000 clones, 81% of them singletons. This record comes from a study of PD-L1 blockade in urothelial cancer. Time point denoted: pretreatment peripheral blood. The source was PBMCs, collected around atezolizumab (anti-PD-L1) treatment. The clonotype originates from a man in his 70s with urothelial cancer.

The CDR3 nucleotides are TGTGCCAGCAGCTTGGAAGGGAGCGGGCGTATTTCCTACGAGCAGTACTTC. As protein: CASSLEGSGRISYEQYF. This chain links TRBV5-6 with TRBJ2-7, with D perhaps TRBD2 (6 bases). There are 17 residues in the CDR3. Trimming took 0 bases from V and 1 from J, leaving 17 bases between them. Germline V lookup: CDR1 SGHDT, CDR2 YYEEEE.